This TCR beta chain was obtained from a study of T cells after yellow fever vaccination. TCR cDNA, made by 5'RACE template switching, carried an added universal primer site and UMIs. TCRdb called the 5' RACE reads again in MiXCR, with one record for every CDR3 protein. The table lists roughly 310,000 distinct CDR3 sequences, more than 3% of them singletons. The CDR3 runs 14 residues. The V gene end was trimmed by 4 bases and the J gene end by 1 base; junction bases not matched to a gene: 3. CDR1 is SEHNR and CDR2 is FQNEAQ in the germline V gene (reference sequence). Findings of the study overall: Post-booster samples contained most primary-vaccination clones (approximately 95% CD4, about 90% CD8).

Ten or more counts support this clonotype. Its antigen is not identified. The specimen comprised PBMCs, sampled on the day of the yellow fever booster vaccination. This TCR derives from a man aged 18 to 30 who received the YFV17D yellow fever vaccine. V gene TRBV7-9 combines with J gene TRBJ2-7; 8 bases map to TRBD1. CDR3 DNA: TGTGCCAGCAGCTATCGACAGGGGTCCTACGAGCAGTACTTC. It encodes CASSYRQGSYEQYF.